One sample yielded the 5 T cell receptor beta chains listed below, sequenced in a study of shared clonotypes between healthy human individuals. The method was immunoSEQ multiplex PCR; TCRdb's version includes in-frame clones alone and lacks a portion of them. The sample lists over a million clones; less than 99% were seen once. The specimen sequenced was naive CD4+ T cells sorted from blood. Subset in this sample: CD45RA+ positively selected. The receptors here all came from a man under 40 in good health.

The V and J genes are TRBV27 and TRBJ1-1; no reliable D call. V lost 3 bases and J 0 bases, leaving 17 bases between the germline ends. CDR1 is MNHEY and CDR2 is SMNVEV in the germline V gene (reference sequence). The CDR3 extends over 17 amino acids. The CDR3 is CASSFKRRAELNTEAFF. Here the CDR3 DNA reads TGTGCCAGCAGTTTTAAGAGGAGGGCAGAACTGAACACTGAAGCTTTCTTT.

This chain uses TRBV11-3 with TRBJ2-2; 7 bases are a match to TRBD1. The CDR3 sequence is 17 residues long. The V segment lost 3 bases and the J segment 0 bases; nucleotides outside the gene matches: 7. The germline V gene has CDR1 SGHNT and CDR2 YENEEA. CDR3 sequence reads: CASSFTTGTANTGELFF. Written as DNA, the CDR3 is TGTGCCAGCAGCTTCACAACCGGGACAGCGAACACCGGGGAGCTGTTTTTT.

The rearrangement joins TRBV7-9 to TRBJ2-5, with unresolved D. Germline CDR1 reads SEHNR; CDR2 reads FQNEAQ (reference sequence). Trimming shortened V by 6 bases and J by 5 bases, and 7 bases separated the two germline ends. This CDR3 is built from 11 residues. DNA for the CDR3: TGTGCCAGCAGTTCATTTGAGACCCAGTACTTC. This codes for CASSSFETQYF.

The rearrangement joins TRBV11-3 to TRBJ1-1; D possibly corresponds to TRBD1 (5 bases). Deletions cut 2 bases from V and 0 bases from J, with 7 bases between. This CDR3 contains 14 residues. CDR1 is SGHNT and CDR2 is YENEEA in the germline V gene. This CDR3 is CASSLQGMNTEAFF. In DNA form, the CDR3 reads TGTGCCAGCAGCTTACAGGGAATGAACACTGAAGCTTTCTTT.

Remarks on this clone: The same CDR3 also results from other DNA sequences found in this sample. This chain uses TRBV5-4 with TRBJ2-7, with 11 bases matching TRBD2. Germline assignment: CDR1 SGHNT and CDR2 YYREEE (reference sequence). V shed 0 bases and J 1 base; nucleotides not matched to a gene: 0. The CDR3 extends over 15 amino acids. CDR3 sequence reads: CASSLGLAGSYEQYF. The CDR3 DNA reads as TGTGCCAGCAGCTTGGGACTAGCGGGGTCCTACGAGCAGTACTTC.